Listed here is a single TCR beta chain. The target of this receptor is not known. The sample holds no much larger clone one base away, and base qualities are not on file. The CDR3 goes from the cysteine to the phenylalanine over 14 residues. Only the CDR3 part of the read is kept: 42 bases, read in frame from the first base. The germline V and J ends show losses of 5 bases and 0 bases respectively, and no gene match explains 4 bases of the junction. For CDR1 and CDR2, the germline V gene (reference sequence) lists SEHNR and FQNEAQ. This sample's time point label indicates: about 28 days (+/-7) after the second vaccine dose. AZD1222 recipients with second doses at about 4 weeks or about 12 weeks were pooled, because spike-specific TCR depth and breadth did not differ between schedules. The vaccinee samples were drawn from two UK trials, COV001 and COV002, one of which was a single-blind randomized controlled phase 2/3 trial testing AZD1222 (ChAdOx1 nCoV-19) in healthy adults. Trial participant PBMC samples were collected at day 0 and day 28 after the second dose for TCRbeta chain sequencing.

The data originate from a study of T cell responses to AZD1222 COVID-19 vaccine listed by TCRdb under 2021. The study in broad terms: A total of roughly 240 trial participants underwent TCR sequencing, of whom nearly 210 received two doses of AZD1222 and about 25 received two doses of the MenACWY control vaccine. Trial participants were enrolled by age into 18-55, 56-69 and 70-plus year subgroups, with roughly 160, 29 and 62 TCR-sequenced participants respectively. The research as a whole found: Vaccine-associated CD4 TCRs spanned the whole spike protein, with dominant responses in regions 160-218 and 743-854. The 56-69-year group was small, and its depth increase did not reach significance, likely because of low power. A significant rise in spike-specific TCR breadth and depth was observed after two AZD1222 doses relative to day 0 and relative to MenACWY recipients. Participants were mostly white British and included more females than males, and it was suggested by the authors that clonal diversity may have been underestimated. Reportedly, close to half of the unique spike-specific TCRs recognized epitopes lying outside the regions that are mutated in the B.1.351 and B.1.1.7 variants. Only six AZD1222 recipients were SARS-CoV-2 seropositive at baseline, limiting conclusions about previously exposed vaccinees. Because no day 14 peak-response samples were available, repertoires were characterized only after the peak T cell response.

The CDR3 regions of human TCRbeta chains were analyzed by immunosequencing. In the source study's methods: Repertoire TCRs were matched against a reference library of SARS-CoV-2-specific TCRs generated with the MIRA antigen-specificity platform. Breadth meant the fraction of unique TCRs that were SARS-CoV-2-associated, whereas depth meant the fraction of total T cells that were SARS-CoV-2-associated. Each spike-specific TCR was assigned to its reactive spike region and to a CD4 or CD8 class using the MIRA data. Log10-transformed breadth and depth values were compared by one-way ANOVA with Sidak's multiple comparisons tests. Entries here come from immuneACCESS through TCRdb and include only in-frame sequences with V and J called. Some clones fail to appear in such tables; in the studies checked, an unresolved V gene covers under half of the shortfall, and the cause of the remainder is unknown. V and J calls and clone size are as listed in that table; D and trimming were resolved from the DNA. The sample table shows about 110,000 clones, and 90% are seen once. The ten largest clones capture around 8% of the sample.

This TCR was recovered from an adult who received the AZD1222 COVID-19 vaccine. The input for sequencing was peripheral blood, taken 28 days after the second AZD1222 dose. The receptor chain draws on TRBV7-9 and TRBJ2-7; TRBD1 agrees with 7 junctional bases. The DNA reads as follows: TGTGCCAGCAGCGCGACAGGGAGCTCCTACGAGCAGTACTTC. It encodes CASSATGSSYEQYF.